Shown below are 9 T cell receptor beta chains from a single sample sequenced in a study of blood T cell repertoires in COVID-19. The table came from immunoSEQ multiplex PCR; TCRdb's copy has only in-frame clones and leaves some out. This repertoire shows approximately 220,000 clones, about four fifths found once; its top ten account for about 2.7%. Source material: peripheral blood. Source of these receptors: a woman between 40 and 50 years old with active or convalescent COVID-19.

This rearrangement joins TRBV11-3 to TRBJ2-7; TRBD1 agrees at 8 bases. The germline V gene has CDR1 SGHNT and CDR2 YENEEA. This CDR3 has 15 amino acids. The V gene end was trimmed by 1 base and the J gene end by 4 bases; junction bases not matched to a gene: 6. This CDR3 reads CASSLGGTGGYEQYF. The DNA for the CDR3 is TGTGCCAGCAGCTTAGGCGGGACAGGTGGTTACGAGCAGTACTTC.

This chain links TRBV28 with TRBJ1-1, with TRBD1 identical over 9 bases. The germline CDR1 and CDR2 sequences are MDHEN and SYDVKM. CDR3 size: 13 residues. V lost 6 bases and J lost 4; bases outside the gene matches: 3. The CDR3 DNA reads TGTGCCAGCAGAGACAGGGGGAGCACTGAAGCTTTCTTT. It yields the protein CASRDRGSTEAFF.

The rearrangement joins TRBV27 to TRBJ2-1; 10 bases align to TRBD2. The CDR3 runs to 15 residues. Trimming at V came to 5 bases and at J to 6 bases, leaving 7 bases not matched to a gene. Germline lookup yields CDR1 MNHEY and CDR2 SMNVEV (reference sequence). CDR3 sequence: CASSPLSGRRNEQFF. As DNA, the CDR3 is TGTGCCAGCAGTCCTCTTAGCGGGAGGCGCAATGAGCAGTTCTTC.

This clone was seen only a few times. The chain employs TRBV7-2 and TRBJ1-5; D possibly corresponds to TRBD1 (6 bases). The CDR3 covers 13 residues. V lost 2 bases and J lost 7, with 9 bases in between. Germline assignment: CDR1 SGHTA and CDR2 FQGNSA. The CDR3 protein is CASSLHQGQPQHF. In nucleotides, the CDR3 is TGTGCCAGCAGCTTACATCAGGGGCAGCCCCAGCATTTT.

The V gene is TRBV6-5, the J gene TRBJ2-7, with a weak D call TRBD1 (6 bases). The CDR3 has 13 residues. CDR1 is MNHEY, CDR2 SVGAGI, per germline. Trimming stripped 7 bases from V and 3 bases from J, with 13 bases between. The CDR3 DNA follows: TGTGCCAGCATTGGCGACAGGAGCTACGAGCAGTACTTC. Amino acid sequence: CASIGDRSYEQYF.

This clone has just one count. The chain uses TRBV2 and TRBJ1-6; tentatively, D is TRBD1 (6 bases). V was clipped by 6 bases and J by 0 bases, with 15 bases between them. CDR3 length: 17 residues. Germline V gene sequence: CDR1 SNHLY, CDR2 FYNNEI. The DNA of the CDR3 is TGTGCCAGCAGCGCCGGACAGTATAGCTCCTATAATTCACCCCTCCACTTT. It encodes CASSAGQYSSYNSPLHF.

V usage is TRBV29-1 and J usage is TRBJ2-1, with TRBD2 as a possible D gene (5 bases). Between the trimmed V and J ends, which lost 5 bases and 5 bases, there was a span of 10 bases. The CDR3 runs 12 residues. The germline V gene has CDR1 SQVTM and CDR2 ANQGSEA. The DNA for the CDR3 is TGCAGCGTTCGAGGGCGGGACAATGAGCAGTTCTTC. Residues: CSVRGRDNEQFF.

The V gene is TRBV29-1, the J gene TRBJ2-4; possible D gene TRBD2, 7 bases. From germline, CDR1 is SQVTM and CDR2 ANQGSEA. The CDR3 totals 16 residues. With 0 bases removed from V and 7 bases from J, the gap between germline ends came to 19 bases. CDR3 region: CSVEDQLRGAWNIQYF. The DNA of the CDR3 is TGCAGCGTTGAAGACCAGCTCCGGGGGGCTTGGAACATTCAGTACTTC.

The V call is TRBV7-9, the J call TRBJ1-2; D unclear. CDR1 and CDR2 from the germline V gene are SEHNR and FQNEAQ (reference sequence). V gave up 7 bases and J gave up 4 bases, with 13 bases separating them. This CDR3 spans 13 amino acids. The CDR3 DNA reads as TGTGCCAGCAAATCCCAGGTTGGCTATGGCTACACCTTC. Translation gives CASKSQVGYGYTF.